This TCR beta chain was sequenced in a study of blood T cell repertoires in COVID-19. The wider study: COVID-19 samples collected from the United States, Italy and Spain covered acute and convalescent phases.

TCRdb's table, derived via immunoSEQ multiplex PCR, lists solely in-frame clones and lacks some. Among 240,000 or so clones listed, 70% to 85% were seen once. V lost 5 bases and J lost 2; bases outside the gene matches: 3. The CDR3 covers 14 residues. Germline CDR1 is SEHNR and CDR2 is FQNEAQ (reference sequence). V is TRBV7-9 and J is TRBJ1-2; 9 bases are a match to TRBD1. This receptor was obtained from a woman older than 75 with acute or convalescent COVID-19. Input material: peripheral blood. CDR3 in DNA: TGTGCCAGCAGCCAGGGACAGGGAAACTATGGCTACACCTTC. Translating it yields CASSQGQGNYGYTF.